Sequencing of this T cell receptor beta chain was carried out in a study of OX40 agonist ivuxolimab in advanced cancers. Data came from immunoSEQ multiplex PCR; TCRdb stores just in-frame clones and leaves some out. The table has fewer than 85,000 clones, roughly 86% seen once. General study points: On average, a greater number of expanded clones characterised CD8+ T cells relative to CD4+.

CDR1 and CDR2 (germline): SGHKS, YYEKEE (reference sequence). The length of the CDR3 is 16 residues. Trimming cost V 5 bases and J 2 bases; bases outside gene matches: 12. This clone has just a few counts. Antigen specificity is unknown. The sequence derives from an adult with an advanced solid tumor such as melanoma, head and neck, liver or kidney cancer. The sample was CD4+ or CD8+ T cells sorted from blood, taken in a trial of the OX40 agonist ivuxolimab. This sequence joins TRBV5-5 and TRBJ2-5, with 7 positions matching TRBD1. CDR3 protein: CASRTGAGTAQETQYF. In nucleotides, the CDR3 is TGTGCCAGCAGAACTGGGGCAGGGACAGCGCAAGAGACCCAGTACTTC.